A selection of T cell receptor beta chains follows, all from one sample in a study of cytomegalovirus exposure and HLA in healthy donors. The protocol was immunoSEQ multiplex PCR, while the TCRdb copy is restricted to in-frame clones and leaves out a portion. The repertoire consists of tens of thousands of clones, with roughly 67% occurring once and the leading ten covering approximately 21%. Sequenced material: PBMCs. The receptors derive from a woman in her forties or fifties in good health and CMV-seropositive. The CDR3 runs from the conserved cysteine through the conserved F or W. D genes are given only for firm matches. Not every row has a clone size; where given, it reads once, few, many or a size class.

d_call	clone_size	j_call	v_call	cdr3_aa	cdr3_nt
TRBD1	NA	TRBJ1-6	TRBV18	CASSLDRGNSPLHF	TGTGCCAGCTCACTGGACAGGGGTAATTCACCCCTCCACTTT
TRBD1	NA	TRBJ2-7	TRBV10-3	CAISEPRTGSYEQYF	TGTGCCATCAGTGAGCCCCGGACAGGGTCCTACGAGCAGTACTTC
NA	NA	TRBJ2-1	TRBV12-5	CASGLLPVGGASSYNEQFF	TGTGCTAGTGGTTTGTTACCGGTCGGCGGCGCGAGCTCCTACAATGAGCAGTTCTTC
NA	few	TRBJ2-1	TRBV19	CASSILHGGYNEQFF	TGTGCCAGTAGTATACTCCACGGGGGCTACAATGAGCAGTTCTTC
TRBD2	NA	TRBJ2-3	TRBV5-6	CASSWVSSGGVVDTQYF	TGTGCCAGCAGCTGGGTGAGTAGCGGGGGGGTAGTGGATACGCAGTATTTT
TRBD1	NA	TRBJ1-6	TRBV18	CASSPTGGIYNSPLHF	TGTGCCAGCTCACCGACAGGGGGTATCTATAATTCACCCCTCCACTTT
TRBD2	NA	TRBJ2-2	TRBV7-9	CASSFQSGGNTGELFF	TGTGCCAGCAGCTTTCAGAGCGGGGGAAACACCGGGGAGCTGTTTTTT
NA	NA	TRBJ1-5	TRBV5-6	CASSLYQINQPQHF	TGTGCCAGCAGCTTATATCAGATCAATCAGCCCCAGCATTTT
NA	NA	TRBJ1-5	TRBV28	CASSSYRERQPQHF	TGTGCCAGCAGTTCCTACAGGGAAAGACAGCCCCAGCATTTT
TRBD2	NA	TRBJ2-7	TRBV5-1	CASGEGYSYEQYF	TGCGCCAGCGGGGAGGGTTACTCCTACGAGCAGTACTTC
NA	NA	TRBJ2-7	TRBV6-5	CASRMTGTHRYEQYF	TGTGCCAGCAGAATGACCGGGACACACCGATACGAGCAGTACTTC
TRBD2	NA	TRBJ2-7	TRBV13	CASSSGTSPREQYF	TGTGCCAGCAGCTCCGGGACTAGCCCCCGCGAGCAGTACTTC
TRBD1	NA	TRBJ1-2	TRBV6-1	CASRERQGGYGYTF	TGTGCCAGCAGGGAACGACAGGGGGGCTATGGCTACACCTTC
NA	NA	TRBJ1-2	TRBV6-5	CASRDDIFYGYTF	TGTGCCAGCAGGGATGACATTTTCTATGGCTACACCTTC
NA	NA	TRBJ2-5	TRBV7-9	CASSLGVSDQETQYF	TGTGCCAGCAGCTTAGGAGTAAGTGATCAAGAGACCCAGTACTTC
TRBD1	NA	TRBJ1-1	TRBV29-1	CSVEDPTGALEAFF	TGCAGCGTTGAAGACCCGACAGGGGCCCTTGAAGCTTTCTTT
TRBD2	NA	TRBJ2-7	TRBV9	CASSLTSGGAHQNEQYF	TGTGCCAGCAGCCTGACTAGCGGGGGGGCCCACCAGAACGAGCAGTACTTC
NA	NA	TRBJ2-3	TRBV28	CASSFRPDTQYF	TGTGCCAGCAGTTTCAGGCCAGATACGCAGTATTTT
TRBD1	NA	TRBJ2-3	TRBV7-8	CASSLERTGGSDTQYF	TGTGCCAGCAGCTTAGAAAGAACAGGGGGTTCAGATACGCAGTATTTT
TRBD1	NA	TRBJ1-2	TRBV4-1	CASSQDQTGDPNYGYTF	TGCGCCAGCAGCCAAGATCAAACAGGGGATCCCAACTATGGCTACACCTTC
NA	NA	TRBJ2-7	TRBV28	CASSSGGQRPYEQYF	TGTGCCAGCAGTTCTGGAGGACAGAGACCCTACGAGCAGTACTTC
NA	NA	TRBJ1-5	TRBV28	CASSEPLRDQPQHF	TGTGCCAGCAGTGAGCCCCTGCGCGATCAGCCCCAGCATTTT
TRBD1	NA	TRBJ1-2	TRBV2	CASSVDRGNYGYTF	TGTGCCAGCAGTGTGGACAGGGGAAACTATGGCTACACCTTC
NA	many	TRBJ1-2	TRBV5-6	CASSPGYGYTF	TGTGCCAGCAGCCCAGGTTATGGCTACACCTTC
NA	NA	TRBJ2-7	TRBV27	CASRLTTGSEQYF	TGTGCCAGCAGACTAACCACAGGGTCCGAGCAGTACTTC
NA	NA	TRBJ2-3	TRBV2	CASSTSLGTDTQYF	TGTGCCAGTAGTACTTCATTGGGCACAGATACGCAGTATTTT
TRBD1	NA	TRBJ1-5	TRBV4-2	CASSPSSPQGQGHIGNQLQHF	TGTGCCAGCAGCCCATCAAGCCCTCAGGGACAGGGACATATTGGCAATCAGCTCCAGCATTTT
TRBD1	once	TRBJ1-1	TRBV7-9	CASSLGTGGFTEAFF	TGTGCCAGCAGCTTAGGGACAGGCGGGTTCACTGAAGCTTTCTTT
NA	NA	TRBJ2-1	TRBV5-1	CASSLNERAQQFF	TGCGCCAGCAGCTTGAACGAGCGGGCTCAACAGTTCTTC
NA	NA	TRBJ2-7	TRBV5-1	CASSSSYEQYF	TGCGCCAGCAGCTCTTCCTACGAGCAGTACTTC
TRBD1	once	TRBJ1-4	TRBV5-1	CASSLNRGQKLFF	TGCGCCAGCAGCTTGAACAGGGGGCAAAAACTGTTTTTT
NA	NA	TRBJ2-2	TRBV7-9	CASSIGTNANTGELFF	TGTGCCAGCAGCATCGGGACAAACGCGAACACCGGGGAGCTGTTTTTT
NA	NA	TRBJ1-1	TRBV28	CASSFGMGTEAFF	TGTGCCAGCAGTTTCGGGATGGGGACTGAAGCTTTCTTT
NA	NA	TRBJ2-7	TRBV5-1	CASSLNRALSYEQYF	TGCGCCAGCAGCTTGAACAGGGCCCTTTCCTACGAGCAGTACTTC
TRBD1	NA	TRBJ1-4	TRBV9	CASSATWDRGNEKLFF	TGTGCCAGCAGCGCTACGTGGGACAGGGGAAATGAAAAACTGTTTTTT
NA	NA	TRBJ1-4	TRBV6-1	CASRLSPATNEKLFF	TGTGCCAGCAGACTCTCCCCGGCAACTAATGAAAAACTGTTTTTT
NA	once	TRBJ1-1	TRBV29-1	CSVAGSLNTEAFF	TGCAGCGTCGCCGGGTCTTTGAACACTGAAGCTTTCTTT
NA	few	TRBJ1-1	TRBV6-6	CASRGGMNTEAFF	TGTGCCAGCAGGGGGGGGATGAACACTGAAGCTTTCTTT
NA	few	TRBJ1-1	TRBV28	CASSFGAGGTEAFF	TGTGCCAGCAGTTTTGGGGCAGGTGGAACTGAAGCTTTCTTT
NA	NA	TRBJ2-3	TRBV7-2	CASSLAWRGRSTDTQYF	TGTGCCAGCAGCTTAGCGTGGCGGGGGCGCAGCACAGATACGCAGTATTTT
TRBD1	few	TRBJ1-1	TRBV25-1	CASGTGPEAFF	TGTGCCAGCGGGACAGGCCCTGAAGCTTTCTTT
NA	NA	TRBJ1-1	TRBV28	CASSSHSSGTEAFF	TGTGCCAGCAGTTCACATAGCTCGGGCACTGAAGCTTTCTTT
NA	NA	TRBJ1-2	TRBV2	CASREWEQGLGTF	TGTGCCAGCAGAGAGTGGGAACAGGGCCTCGGCACCTTC
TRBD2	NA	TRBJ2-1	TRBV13	CASSFLRGGSGGYNEQFF	TGTGCCAGCAGCTTTTTGAGGGGAGGTTCGGGGGGATACAATGAGCAGTTCTTC